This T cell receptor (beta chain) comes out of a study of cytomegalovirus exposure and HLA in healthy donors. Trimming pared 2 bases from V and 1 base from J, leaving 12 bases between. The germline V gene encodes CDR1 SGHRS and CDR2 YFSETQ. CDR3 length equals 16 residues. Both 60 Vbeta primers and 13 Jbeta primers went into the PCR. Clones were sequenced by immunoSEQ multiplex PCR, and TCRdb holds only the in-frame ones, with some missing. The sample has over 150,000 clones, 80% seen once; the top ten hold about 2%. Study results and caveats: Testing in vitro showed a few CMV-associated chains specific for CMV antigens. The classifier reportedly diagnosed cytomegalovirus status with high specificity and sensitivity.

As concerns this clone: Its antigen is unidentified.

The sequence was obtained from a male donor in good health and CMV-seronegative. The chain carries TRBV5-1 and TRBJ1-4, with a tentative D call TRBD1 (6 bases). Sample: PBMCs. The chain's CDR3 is CASSFSGGQTNEKLFF. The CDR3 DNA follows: TGCGCCAGCAGCTTCTCGGGGGGCCAAACTAATGAAAAACTGTTTTTT. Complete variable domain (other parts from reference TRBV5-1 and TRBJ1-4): KAGVTQTPRYLIKTRGQQVTLSCSPISGHRSVSWYQQTPGQGLQFLFEYFSETQRNKGNFPGRFSGRQFSNSRSEMNVSTLELGDSALYLCASSFSGGQTNEKLFFGSGTQLSVL.